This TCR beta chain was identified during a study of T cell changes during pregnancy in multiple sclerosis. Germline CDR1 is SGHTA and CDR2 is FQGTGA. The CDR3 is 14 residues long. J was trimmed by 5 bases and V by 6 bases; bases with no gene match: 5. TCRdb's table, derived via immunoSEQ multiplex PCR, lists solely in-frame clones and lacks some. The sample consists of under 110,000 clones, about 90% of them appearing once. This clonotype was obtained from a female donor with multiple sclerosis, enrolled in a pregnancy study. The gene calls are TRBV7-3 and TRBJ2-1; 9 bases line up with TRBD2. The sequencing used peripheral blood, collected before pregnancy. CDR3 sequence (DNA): TGTGCCAGCAGTCGGACTAGCGCTAACAATGAGCAGTTCTTC. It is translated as CASSRTSANNEQFF.